These 20 T cell receptor beta chains were all obtained from the same sample, sequenced in a study of blood T cell repertoires in COVID-19. The assay was immunoSEQ multiplex PCR, and TCRdb's table has in-frame clones only and misses some. The table shows roughly 140,000 clones, with around 80% occurring only once. The specimen sequenced was PBMCs or T cells enriched from blood (not recorded which). The receptors shown here come from a man aged 50 or older who had recovered from COVID-19.

The chain couples TRBV5-4 to TRBJ1-1; no reliable D call. The ends were cut back, 0 bases at V and 0 bases at J, with 9 bases in the middle. This CDR3 spans 15 amino acids. Germline-derived CDR1 and CDR2 are SGHNT and YYREEE (reference sequence). This CDR3 is CASSLDRGMNTEAFF. DNA of the CDR3: TGTGCCAGCAGCTTGGATCGGGGAATGAACACTGAAGCTTTCTTT.

V gene TRBV19 combines with J gene TRBJ1-5; 9 bases line up with TRBD1. Trimming at V came to 3 bases and at J to 5 bases, leaving 2 bases not matched to a gene. The CDR3 is 14 amino acids. Looked up from germline, CDR1 is LNHDA and CDR2 is SQIVND (reference sequence). The CDR3 loop is CASSMGQGYQPQHF. The CDR3 nucleotides are TGTGCCAGTAGTATGGGACAGGGCTATCAGCCCCAGCATTTT.

The rearrangement links TRBV6-2 or TRBV6-3 to TRBJ2-3, with 10 bases lining up with TRBD2. Germline assignment: CDR1 MNHEY and CDR2 SVGEGT. Losses at the gene ends were 2 bases for V and 4 bases for J; bases not matched to a gene: 0. The CDR3 contains 14 residues. CDR3 sequence (DNA): TGTGCCAGCAGTTACGGACTAGCGGCAGATACGCAGTATTTT. It codes for CASSYGLAADTQYF.

The chain combines TRBV9 with TRBJ1-4, with TRBD1 as a possible D gene (5 bases). V was clipped by 4 bases and J by 6 bases, with 10 bases between them. The CDR3 sequence is 13 residues long. Per the germline V gene, CDR1 is SGDLS and CDR2 is YYNGEE. In DNA form, the CDR3 reads TGTGCCAGCAGCCCGGGGGGGGATGAAAAACTGTTTTTT. Its protein is CASSPGGDEKLFF.

V usage is TRBV13 and J usage is TRBJ1-2; possible D gene TRBD1, 5 bases. CDR1 and CDR2 from the germline V gene are PRHDT and FYEKMQ (reference sequence). V was cut by 3 bases and J by 7 bases, with 12 bases left in between. The CDR3 is 13 amino acids. In nucleotides, the CDR3 is TGTGCCAGCAGCTTGGGGGGGAGAGGTGGCTACACCTTC. This sequence encodes CASSLGGRGGYTF.

The chain has TRBV19 and TRBJ1-4; D is unclear. The CDR3 contains 14 residues. V was shortened by 3 bases and J by 4 bases, with 9 bases between the two germline ends. Germline V CDR1 and CDR2: LNHDA, SQIVND (reference sequence). This CDR3 reads CASSILRDNEKLFF. DNA of the CDR3: TGTGCCAGTAGTATCCTCCGGGATAATGAAAAACTGTTTTTT. Full variable domain (rest looked up from reference TRBV19 and TRBJ1-4): DGGITQSPKYLFRKEGQNVTLSCEQNLNHDAMYWYRQDPGQGLRLIYYSQIVNDFQKGDIAEGYSVSREKKESFPLTVTSAQKNPTAFYLCASSILRDNEKLFFGSGTQLSVL.

The chain recombines TRBV7-8 with TRBJ1-3; D perhaps matches TRBD1 (5 bases). The CDR3 spans 22 residues. Germline CDR1 and CDR2: SGHVS and FQNEAQ. V was clipped by 5 bases and J by 0 bases, with 32 bases between them. The DNA of the CDR3 is TGTGCCAGCAGCCCCGCGCGCGTCCCGGGACTTCAAAAGGGATTCTCTGGAAACACCATATATTTT. The encoded protein is CASSPARVPGLQKGFSGNTIYF.

The chain joins TRBV11-3 to TRBJ2-7; possibly TRBD2 for D (5 bases). V was clipped by 5 bases and J by 5 bases, with 16 bases between them. The CDR3 length is 14 residues. Germline V gene lookup returns CDR1 SGHNT and CDR2 YENEEA. The CDR3 is CASSVSALTHEQYF. The CDR3 coding sequence is TGTGCCAGCAGCGTTAGCGCCCTAACCCACGAGCAGTACTTC. Combining the CDR3 with reference TRBV11-3 and TRBJ2-7 gives the whole variable domain EAGVVQSPRYKIIEKKQPVAFWCNPISGHNTLYWYLQNLGQGPELLIRYENEEAVDDSQLPKDRFSAERLKGVDSTLKIQPAELGDSAVYLCASSVSALTHEQYFGPGTRLTVT.

The rearrangement joins TRBV6-5 to TRBJ1-1; weak D call: TRBD1 (5 bases). Germline V lookup: CDR1 MNHEY, CDR2 SVGAGI. The CDR3 length is 16 residues. Trimming removed 2 bases from V and 3 bases from J, with 16 bases in between. The CDR3 DNA reads TGTGCCAGCAGTTACCGTTTTGCAGGGCTTGACACTGAAGCTTTCTTT. Protein sequence: CASSYRFAGLDTEAFF.

The gene calls are TRBV18 and TRBJ1-2; the match to TRBD1 covers 12 bases. Germline V gene data show CDR1 as KGHSH and CDR2 as LQKENI. Trimming cost V 3 bases and J 0 bases; bases outside gene matches: 2. The CDR3 is 16 amino acids. Here the CDR3 DNA reads TGTGCCAGCTCACCGGGACAGGGGGCGACTAACTATGGCTACACCTTC. Encoded protein: CASSPGQGATNYGYTF.

This sequence joins TRBV6-6 and TRBJ1-2, with D possibly TRBD1 on 5 matching bases. The CDR3 extends over 12 amino acids. The germline V gene has CDR1 MNHNY and CDR2 SVGAGI (reference sequence). Trimming stripped 5 bases from V and 7 bases from J, with 11 bases between. CDR3 region: CASSRQGSGYTF. In DNA, the CDR3 is TGTGCCAGCAGTCGCCAGGGTTCTGGCTACACCTTC.

The sample holds a few counts of this clone. V usage is TRBV6-1 and J usage is TRBJ2-7; D not certain. The germline V and J ends were trimmed by 0 bases and 2 bases, with 14 bases remaining between them. Germline-derived CDR1 and CDR2 are MNHNS and SASEGT. The CDR3 loop spans 16 amino acids. CDR3 DNA sequence: TGTGCCAGCAGTGAAGCGGTGAGGTCAATTACCTACGAGCAGTACTTC. Translating it yields CASSEAVRSITYEQYF.

The V call is TRBV21-1, the J call TRBJ1-5; the table's D call of TRBD1 was not tested on the DNA. TRBV21-1 constitutes a pseudogene. This CDR3 is 14 amino acids long. The CDR3 bases are TGTGCCAGCTCCCGGGCAGGGAGCAATCAGCCCCAGCATTTT. It codes for CASSRAGSNQPQHF.

The chain is built from TRBV5-1 and TRBJ1-1; 9 bases agree with TRBD1. J gave up 2 bases and V 5 bases, and 7 bases lay outside the gene matches. This CDR3 comprises 15 residues. Looked up from germline, CDR1 is SGHRS and CDR2 is YFSETQ. Written as DNA, the CDR3 is TGCGCCAGCAGTCTGAGAACAGGGGGCAACACTGAAGCTTTCTTT. This gives the protein CASSLRTGGNTEAFF.

The sample holds a few counts of this clone. For the CDR3, the DNA is TGTGCCAGCTCCAAATCGGGACTAGCGGGGGGTACCGGGGAGCTGTTTTTT. It is translated as CASSKSGLAGGTGELFF. This chain uses TRBV7-8 with TRBJ2-2, with TRBD2 matching 15 bases. The CDR3 is 17 amino acids. Germline V CDR1 and CDR2: SGHVS, FQNEAQ. After removal of 8 bases from V and 5 bases from J, the junction contained 9 bases not matched to a gene.

This CDR3 reads CASSPTGTGSYEQYF. CDR3 coding DNA: TGTGCCAGCAGCCCTACGGGAACAGGGAGCTACGAGCAGTACTTC. The genes are TRBV28 and TRBJ2-7, with D perhaps TRBD1 (6 bases). V was pared by 6 bases and J by 3 bases, with 18 bases between. The CDR3 sequence is 15 residues long. Germline V gives CDR1 MDHEN, CDR2 SYDVKM.

The chain employs TRBV5-8 and TRBJ2-7; TRBD2 matches at 7 bases. V trimming: 5 bases; J trimming: 2 bases; junction bases outside the gene matches: 7. The CDR3 is made up of 14 amino acids. The germline gives CDR1 SGHTS, CDR2 YDEGEE. The CDR3 DNA reads as TGTGCCAGCAGACAACTAGCGCGTACCTACGAGCAGTACTTC. Translated, it gives CASRQLARTYEQYF.

The chain employs TRBV5-4 and TRBJ2-3; the match to TRBD2 covers 8 bases. This CDR3 is built from 15 residues. V lost 2 bases and J lost 0; bases outside the gene matches: 2. From germline, CDR1 is SGHNT and CDR2 YYREEE (reference sequence). In DNA form, the CDR3 reads TGTGCCAGCAGCTTCCCTAGCGGGAGCACAGATACGCAGTATTTT. Residues: CASSFPSGSTDTQYF.

The V call is TRBV2, the J call TRBJ2-5, with TRBD2 matching over 10 bases. The CDR3 totals 15 residues. V dropped 1 base and J dropped 6; count of bases not matched to a gene: 5. The germline gives CDR1 SNHLY, CDR2 FYNNEI. The CDR3 reads CASSEERGGLKTQYF. For the CDR3, the DNA is TGTGCCAGCAGTGAAGAGCGGGGGGGCCTCAAGACCCAGTACTTC.

Comments on this clone: Its ends do not fully match the called genes, so a read error is possible. V usage is TRBV7-7 and J usage is TRBJ2-2, with 9 bases aligning to TRBD1. Germline values: CDR1 SSHAT, CDR2 FNYEAQ (reference sequence). The length of the CDR3 is 14 residues. The CDR3 loop reads CASSGTGITGELFF. The DNA for the CDR3 is TGTGCTAGCAGCGGGACAGGGATCACCGGGGAGCTGTTTTTT.